Presented here are 3 T cell receptor beta chains from one specimen sequenced in a study of CD8+ T cells in alopecia areata. RNA, once extracted, was reverse transcribed into cDNA for use as the sequencing template. Using immunoSEQ multiplex PCR, the repertoire was profiled, and TCRdb retains in-frame clones only, with some absent. The data show roughly 120,000 clones, roughly 50% seen once. Treatment in this sample: oral pan-JAK inhibitor, 5-10 mg twice daily. Sample: CD8+ T cells sorted from blood, taken at week 24, from a patient treated with tofacitinib. The receptors originated from a human donor with alopecia areata.

Here the CDR3 DNA reads TGTGCCAGCAGCTACCGGACGGATTTCAATGAGCAGTTCTTC. Translation gives CASSYRTDFNEQFF. This sequence joins TRBV11-2 and TRBJ2-1; no clear D. CDR1 and CDR2 from the germline V gene are SGHAT and FQNNGV. CDR3 size: 14 residues. V dropped 4 bases and J dropped 6 bases, with 13 bases sitting between them.

This chain uses TRBV2 with TRBJ2-7, with TRBD2 matching 7 bases. V trimming: 8 bases; J trimming: 2 bases; junction bases outside the gene matches: 12. CDR3 length: 15 residues. Germline values: CDR1 SNHLY, CDR2 FYNNEI. CDR3 nucleotide sequence: TGTGCCAGCTCGGCCCCAGTTCGGGGGGCCTACGAGCAGTACTTC. Its translation: CASSAPVRGAYEQYF.

The V gene is TRBV7-9, the J gene TRBJ1-2; the D gene is possibly TRBD1 (6 bases). This CDR3 spans 15 amino acids. Germline lookup yields CDR1 SEHNR and CDR2 FQNEAQ (reference sequence). The ends were cut back, 5 bases at V and 6 bases at J, with 19 bases in the middle. For the CDR3, the DNA is TGTGCCAGCAGCCCTCGGGACAACTATGTTGATGGCTACACCTTC. Translated, it gives CASSPRDNYVDGYTF.